The 15 T cell receptor beta chains listed next were all sequenced from one sample in a study of CD8+ T cells in alopecia areata. Indicated treatment: oral pan-JAK inhibitor, 5-10 mg twice daily. Extracted from the samples, RNA was reverse transcribed into cDNA to serve as the sequencing template. Data came from immunoSEQ multiplex PCR; TCRdb stores just in-frame clones and leaves some out. The table has some 180,000 clones, 53% seen once. The specimen was CD8+ T cells sorted from blood, collected at week 24, from a patient treated with tofacitinib. Every receptor here comes from a human donor with alopecia areata.

V and J are TRBV5-1 and TRBJ2-1, with 14 bases matching TRBD2. J lost 4 bases, V lost 4 bases, and 7 bases had no gene match. CDR1 SGHRS and CDR2 YFSETQ come from the germline V gene. The CDR3 loop spans 17 amino acids. CDR3 in DNA: TGCGCCAGCAGCCTCCGACTAGCGGGGGGGCATTACAATGAGCAGTTCTTC. The encoded protein is CASSLRLAGGHYNEQFF.

This clone was recorded a few times. Other nucleotide sequences in the sample specify the same CDR3. The chain combines TRBV29-1 with TRBJ2-7; D call uncertain. The CDR3 length is 12 residues. Trimming removed 1 base at V and 3 bases at J, with 7 bases between. The germline V gene has CDR1 SQVTM and CDR2 ANQGSEA. In DNA, the CDR3 is TGCAGCGTTGAAGGCGCAGACTACGAGCAGTACTTC. Encoded protein: CSVEGADYEQYF.

V gene TRBV13 combines with J gene TRBJ2-7; no clear D. CDR3 length: 14 amino acids. Germline V gene lookup returns CDR1 PRHDT and CDR2 FYEKMQ (reference sequence). V was pared by 5 bases and J by 2 bases, with 13 bases between. CDR3 amino acids: CASSPGRSAYEQYF. The CDR3 region has the DNA TGTGCCAGCAGCCCAGGCAGAAGCGCCTACGAGCAGTACTTC.

J is TRBJ1-5 and V is TRBV15, with D possibly matching TRBD1 (5 bases). Looked up from germline, CDR1 is LNHNV and CDR2 is YYDKDF (reference sequence). Between the trimmed V and J ends, which lost 0 bases and 12 bases, there was a span of 12 bases. CDR3 length: 13 amino acids. CDR3 coding DNA: TGTGCCACCAGCAGAGATGGGGCCCTGAGCCAGCATTTT. Amino acid sequence: CATSRDGALSQHF.

A few counts support this clone. CDR3 sequence reads: CASSQVRVGQPQHF. The CDR3, as DNA: TGTGCCAGCAGCCAAGTCAGGGTCGGGCAGCCCCAGCATTTT. V and J are TRBV14 and TRBJ1-5, with D possibly matching TRBD1 (5 bases). CDR3 length: 14 residues. Trimming left V 1 base short and J 7 bases short, with 11 bases between. Germline V gene data show CDR1 as SGHDN and CDR2 as FVKESK.

This clone was recorded a few times. The V gene is TRBV19, the J gene TRBJ1-1; 8 bases are a match to TRBD1. J gave up 8 bases and V 5 bases, and 10 bases lay outside the gene matches. The germline CDR1 and CDR2 sequences are LNHDA and SQIVND (reference sequence). The CDR3 has 14 residues. DNA of the CDR3: TGTGCCAGTAGTGATCAGGGGGCCCTGGCCGAAGCTTTCTTT. Translating it yields CASSDQGALAEAFF.

This clone turned up a few times. The chain is built from TRBV6-6 and TRBJ2-1; D is unresolved. This CDR3 region has 11 residues. Germline-derived CDR1 and CDR2 are MNHNY and SVGAGI (reference sequence). V dropped 3 bases and J dropped 5 bases, with 2 bases sitting between them. Here the CDR3 DNA reads TGTGCCAGCAGTTATAACAATGAGCAGTTCTTC. This sequence encodes CASSYNNEQFF.

The rearrangement joins TRBV30 to TRBJ2-3, with D perhaps assigned TRBD1 or TRBD2 (5 bases each). The CDR3 is 11 residues long. Per the germline V gene, CDR1 is GTSNPN and CDR2 is SVGIG (reference sequence). V shed 5 bases and J shed 10 bases, with 13 bases lying between them. The CDR3 reads CAWGEGRSQYF. CDR3 coding DNA: TGTGCCTGGGGAGAGGGACGTTCGCAGTATTTT.

The chain uses TRBV13 and TRBJ2-1, with a tentative D call TRBD2 (6 bases). V lost 0 bases, J lost 5 bases, and 14 bases lay in between. From germline, CDR1 is PRHDT and CDR2 FYEKMQ (reference sequence). The CDR3 is made up of 16 amino acids. The DNA for the CDR3 is TGTGCCAGCAGCTTAGGCGGGGGTCTTGAAAACAATGAGCAGTTCTTC. This codes for CASSLGGGLENNEQFF.

Only a few counts were recorded for this clone. The rearrangement uses TRBV19 and TRBJ1-1, with 7 bases matching TRBD1. This CDR3 is built from 12 residues. The germline CDR1 and CDR2 sequences are LNHDA and SQIVND (reference sequence). V lost 10 bases to trimming and J lost 5 bases; unmatched junction nucleotides: 7. The CDR3 nucleotides are TGTGCCATCCGACAGGGAGGTACTGAAGCTTTCTTT. Translation: CAIRQGGTEAFF. Complete variable domain (other parts from reference TRBV19 and TRBJ1-1): DGGITQSPKYLFRKEGQNVTLSCEQNLNHDAMYWYRQDPGQGLRLIYYSQIVNDFQKGDIAEGYSVSREKKESFPLTVTSAQKNPTAFYLCAIRQGGTEAFFGQGTRLTVV.

The chain carries TRBV30 and TRBJ2-3; 7 bases align to TRBD1. Looked up from germline, CDR1 is GTSNPN and CDR2 is SVGIG (reference sequence). V shed 7 bases, J shed 0 bases, and the junction held 4 bases outside the gene matches. This CDR3 is built from 13 residues. The CDR3 DNA reads as TGTGCCTTCTCACAGGGGAGCACAGATACGCAGTATTTT. Its translation: CAFSQGSTDTQYF.

The chain has TRBV7-9 and TRBJ2-1, with TRBD2 matching over 9 bases. The CDR3 loop spans 15 amino acids. V shed 0 bases, J shed 5 bases, and the junction held 2 bases outside the gene matches. Germline V lookup: CDR1 SEHNR, CDR2 FQNEAQ (reference sequence). Written as DNA, the CDR3 is TGTGCCAGCAGCTTAGCGGGACTAGCCCACAATGAGCAGTTCTTC. Translated, it gives CASSLAGLAHNEQFF.

This clone was seen more than once but under ten times. This chain connects TRBV27 to TRBJ1-1, with D perhaps TRBD1 (5 bases). The CDR3 spans 13 residues. Germline-derived CDR1 and CDR2 are MNHEY and SMNVEV (reference sequence). Deletions cut 2 bases from V and 8 bases from J, with 12 bases between. In nucleotides, the CDR3 is TGTGCCAGCAGTTTAGGAGGGACGGACGAAGCTTTCTTT. The encoded protein is CASSLGGTDEAFF.

The rearrangement joins TRBV29-1 to TRBJ2-3, with TRBD2 identical over 9 bases. The CDR3 is made up of 15 amino acids. Losses at the gene ends were 3 bases for V and 5 bases for J; bases not matched to a gene: 9. From germline, CDR1 is SQVTM and CDR2 ANQGSEA. CDR3 coding DNA: TGCAGCGTTGACCTGCGGGGGGGGTCCGGAGATACGCAGTATTTT. Its protein product is CSVDLRGGSGDTQYF.

The gene calls are TRBV27 and TRBJ1-1; 7 bases map to TRBD1. The junction had 7 bases not matched to a gene; V was cut back by 3 bases and J by 6 bases. Germline V gene data show CDR1 as MNHEY and CDR2 as SMNVEV (reference sequence). The CDR3 has 14 residues. The CDR3 loop is CASSFRGNKAEAFF. The CDR3 DNA follows: TGTGCCAGCAGTTTCAGGGGGAATAAAGCTGAAGCTTTCTTT.